Following are 19 T cell receptor beta chains from one sample sequenced in a study of blood T cell repertoires in COVID-19. Clones were sequenced by immunoSEQ multiplex PCR, and TCRdb holds only the in-frame ones, with some missing. This table holds under 250,000 clones, less than 85% found once. The sample comprised peripheral blood. The receptors were sampled from a woman in her 70s with acute or convalescent COVID-19.

The V and J genes are TRBV6-2 or TRBV6-3 and TRBJ2-7, with 7 bases fitting TRBD2. Germline values: CDR1 MNHEY, CDR2 SVGEGT. The CDR3 loop spans 16 amino acids. The trim removed 2 bases at V and 7 bases at J, leaving 14 bases unmatched. CDR3 DNA: TGTGCCAGCAGTTACCCAATGGGAGGGGCCCCATCTGAGCAGTACTTC. Residues: CASSYPMGGAPSEQYF.

CDR3: CASSYFRQGTYEQYF. Here the CDR3 DNA reads TGTGCCAGCAGTTATTTCAGGCAGGGGACCTACGAGCAGTACTTC. This chain connects TRBV27 to TRBJ2-7; TRBD1 might be the D (6 bases). V was pared by 4 bases and J by 2 bases, with 15 bases between. CDR3 length: 15 amino acids. Germline V gene data show CDR1 as MNHEY and CDR2 as SMNVEV (reference sequence).

This chain joins TRBV6-5 and TRBJ2-7; D possibly corresponds to TRBD1 (5 bases). This CDR3 has 13 amino acids. Germline CDR1 is MNHEY and CDR2 is SVGAGI. Trimming shortened V by 5 bases and J by 4 bases, and 12 bases separated the two germline ends. Here the CDR3 reads CASSTRQPYEQYF. DNA for the CDR3: TGTGCCAGCAGTACACGACAGCCATACGAGCAGTACTTC.

In its sample, this clone was seen once. The V and J genes are TRBV6-5 and TRBJ1-5; no firm D call. V was cut by 5 bases and J by 0 bases, with 11 bases left in between. From germline, CDR1 is MNHEY and CDR2 SVGAGI. The CDR3 spans 15 residues. CDR3 bases: TGTGCCAGCAGTCCGTCAGGATATAGCAATCAGCCCCAGCATTTT. This translates into CASSPSGYSNQPQHF.

The J gene is TRBJ2-6, the V gene TRBV24-1, with D unresolved. CDR1 and CDR2 from the germline V gene are KGHDR and SFDVKD. The V gene lost 4 bases and the J gene lost 0 bases, with 6 bases spanning the gap. This CDR3 has 15 residues. The chain's CDR3 is CATSDWSSGANVLTF. The CDR3 region has the DNA TGTGCCACCAGTGACTGGAGCTCTGGGGCCAACGTCCTGACTTTC.

This sequence joins TRBV7-9 and TRBJ1-2, with TRBD1 matching over 7 bases. V lost 4 bases, J lost 9 bases, and 2 bases stayed unmatched. Germline loops: CDR1 SEHNR, CDR2 FQNEAQ (reference sequence). The CDR3 has 11 amino acids. The CDR3 DNA follows: TGTGCCAGCAGCTCGGGACAGAGCTACACCTTC. It codes for CASSSGQSYTF.

In its sample, this clone was seen a few times. The rearrangement uses TRBV29-1 and TRBJ2-1; D is perhaps TRBD1 (6 bases). Germline CDR1 is SQVTM and CDR2 is ANQGSEA. The ends were cut back, 5 bases at V and 4 bases at J, with 9 bases in the middle. This CDR3 is built from 12 residues. Written as DNA, the CDR3 is TGCAGCGTTTACACAGGGTACAATGAGCAGTTCTTC. Amino acid sequence: CSVYTGYNEQFF.

This chain links TRBV11-2 with TRBJ1-4, with 11 nucleotides matching TRBD1. Germline V gene sequence: CDR1 SGHAT, CDR2 FQNNGV. This CDR3 has 17 residues. V lost 5 bases to trimming and J lost 8 bases; unmatched junction nucleotides: 13. CDR3 region: CASSLGQGARFGEKLFF. The CDR3 DNA reads TGTGCCAGCAGCCTTGGACAGGGGGCTCGCTTCGGAGAAAAACTGTTTTTT.

The chain couples TRBV24-1 to TRBJ2-3, with 7 bases fitting TRBD1. There are 15 residues in the CDR3. Germline V gene data show CDR1 as KGHDR and CDR2 as SFDVKD. After removal of 4 bases from V and 2 bases from J, the junction contained 5 bases not matched to a gene. The CDR3, as DNA: TGTGCCACCAGTGACCGGGACAGTTTCACAGATACGCAGTATTTT. It encodes CATSDRDSFTDTQYF.

The chain is built from TRBV21-1 and TRBJ2-1; TRBD2, the table's D call, was not compared with the DNA. TRBV21-1 is a listed pseudogene. This CDR3 has 18 residues. The CDR3 DNA is TGTGCCAGCAGCAAATGTACCACCCGAGGTGAGGGCTACAATGAGCAGTTCTTC. Protein product: CASSKCTTRGEGYNEQFF.

This clone was seen a single time. The rearrangement links TRBV18 to TRBJ2-2; D might be TRBD1 (6 bases). Germline CDR1 KGHSH, CDR2 LQKENI. V lost 5 bases and J 5 bases, leaving 12 bases between the germline ends. The CDR3 sequence is 14 residues long. The CDR3 DNA reads as TGTGCCAGCTCATTGGACAGAAGTACCGGGGAGCTGTTTTTT. It specifies CASSLDRSTGELFF. Drawing the rest from reference TRBV18 and TRBJ2-2, the complete variable domain is NAGVMQNPRHLVRRRGQEARLRCSPMKGHSHVYWYRQLPEEGLKFMVYLQKENIIDESGMPKERFSAEFPKEGPSILRIQQVVRGDSAAYFCASSLDRSTGELFFGEGSRLTVL.

V gene TRBV18 combines with J gene TRBJ2-7; 9 positions match TRBD1. V dropped 4 bases and J dropped 0; count of bases not matched to a gene: 7. The CDR3 is made up of 16 amino acids. The germline CDR1 and CDR2 sequences are KGHSH and LQKENI. The CDR3 spells CASSRTPGQGSYEQYF. As DNA, the CDR3 is TGTGCCAGCTCACGTACTCCGGGACAGGGCTCCTACGAGCAGTACTTC.

The chain carries TRBV12-3 or TRBV12-4 and TRBJ2-7; D remains ambiguous. Trimming took 3 bases from V and 6 from J, leaving 6 bases between them. The length of the CDR3 is 11 residues. This CDR3 is CASSLTVEQYF. CDR3 DNA sequence: TGTGCCAGCAGTTTGACTGTCGAGCAGTACTTC.

The chain carries TRBV7-8 and TRBJ2-2; D is unresolved. Germline values: CDR1 SGHVS, CDR2 FQNEAQ. Trimming stripped 8 bases from V and 9 bases from J, with 19 bases between. The CDR3 is 14 residues long. CDR3 sequence reads: CASASSEVSRELFF. CDR3 coding DNA: TGTGCCAGCGCGTCGTCCGAAGTCTCCCGGGAGCTGTTTTTT.

The chain couples TRBV4-3 to TRBJ2-4, with 7 bases aligning to TRBD1. The length of the CDR3 is 17 residues. The germline V gene has CDR1 LGHNA and CDR2 YSLEER. Unmatched junction bases numbered 6, after V lost 0 bases and J lost 1 base. The CDR3 nucleotides read TGCGCCAGCAGCCAAGAGAGGGGGCGCGTTGCCAAAAACATTCAGTACTTC. Translated, it gives CASSQERGRVAKNIQYF.

V usage is TRBV5-1 and J usage is TRBJ2-4; D is perhaps TRBD1 (5 bases). The CDR3 is 14 residues long. Trimming removed 0 bases at V and 7 bases at J, with 11 bases between. Germline CDR1 and CDR2: SGHRS and YFSETQ. CDR3 amino acids: CASSLVSRDNIQYF. The CDR3 DNA reads as TGCGCCAGCAGCTTGGTAAGCAGGGATAACATTCAGTACTTC.

Written as DNA, the CDR3 is TGTGCCATCAGTGACCCCCGACTAGCCGACAATGAGCAGTTCTTC. It codes for CAISDPRLADNEQFF. The chain has TRBV10-3 and TRBJ2-1, with 7 bases matching TRBD2. Trimming cost V 3 bases and J 5 bases; bases outside gene matches: 7. CDR3 length: 15 amino acids. CDR1 is ENHRY and CDR2 is SYGVKD in the germline V gene.

This clone has only one observation. This chain links TRBV9 with TRBJ2-5; 8 nucleotides line up with TRBD1. The CDR3 sequence is 16 residues long. V lost 4 bases and J lost 1; bases outside the gene matches: 9. Germline loops: CDR1 SGDLS, CDR2 YYNGEE. CDR3 protein: CASSPRTGSFQETQYF. In nucleotides, the CDR3 is TGTGCCAGCAGCCCCCGGACAGGGAGCTTCCAAGAGACCCAGTACTTC.

The chain carries TRBV4-3 and TRBJ2-5, with TRBD1 matching over 7 bases. Germline-derived CDR1 and CDR2 are LGHNA and YSLEER. This CDR3 is built from 15 residues. The J segment lost 4 bases and the V segment lost 1 base, leaving 6 bases of the junction unmatched. CDR3 nucleotides: TGCGCCAGCAGCCAAGGACAGGGTGGGTCAGAGACCCAGTACTTC. As protein: CASSQGQGGSETQYF.